The present entry profiles one T cell receptor (beta chain) with its context. Sequenced by immunoSEQ multiplex PCR; TCRdb stores in-frame clones only, minus some. The sample has around 120,000 clones, around 91% seen once. The CDR3 runs to 13 residues. J gave up 6 bases and V 7 bases, and 4 bases lay outside the gene matches. Germline V CDR1 and CDR2: SNHLY, FYNNEI. These data are taken from a study of blood T cell repertoires in COVID-19. The clonotype originates from a woman aged 55-70 years with COVID-19, enrolled during active disease. Sequencing was performed on peripheral blood. The V gene is TRBV2, the J gene TRBJ2-1; 9 positions agree with TRBD2. The CDR3 protein is CASMASGTNEQFF. CDR3 DNA sequence: TGTGCCAGCATGGCTAGCGGGACCAATGAGCAGTTCTTC.